These 29 T cell receptor beta chains share one sample of origin, sequenced in a study of CD8+CD57+ T cells in acquired aplastic anemia. Genomic DNA constituted the template upon which TCR beta VDJ and CDR3 profiling was performed. TCRdb fed the reads into MiXCR, producing one record per CDR3 protein. The sample consists of 100,000 to 120,000 distinct CDR3 sequences, 51% of them appearing once. The sequenced sample consisted of sorted CD4+, CD8+, or CD8+CD57+ T cells (not recorded which) from PBMCs. The receptors here all came from a human donor in good health, serving as a control.

The chain links TRBV6-1 to TRBJ1-2; D possibly corresponds to TRBD1 (6 bases). V dropped 4 bases and J dropped 6 bases, with 9 bases sitting between them. CDR3 length: 12 amino acids. Germline V CDR1 and CDR2: MNHNS, SASEGT. In DNA form, the CDR3 reads TGTGCCAGCAGTGGACAGGTACATGGCTACACCTTC. This gives the protein CASSGQVHGYTF.

At least ten counts were recorded for this clonotype. The chain links TRBV12-3 or TRBV12-4 to TRBJ2-5, with D tentatively TRBD2 (6 bases). This CDR3 is 17 amino acids long. V was trimmed by 6 bases and J by 5 bases, leaving 25 bases between them. The CDR3 is CASRTDGRTDAAETQYF. The CDR3 nucleotides are TGTGCCAGCAGAACCGATGGGAGGACCGATGCCGCGGAGACCCAGTACTTC.

A remark on this clonotype: Possible read error: a much larger clone is one base away. The chain has TRBV25-1 and TRBJ2-1; D possibly corresponds to TRBD2 (5 bases). Germline CDR1 and CDR2: MGHDK and SYGVNS. The CDR3 spans 16 residues. The V and J ends lost 6 bases and 0 bases respectively, with 15 bases between them. In nucleotides, the CDR3 is TGTGCCAGCAGCGGGCCGGAGCGGAACTCCTACAATGAGCAGTTCTTC. It yields the protein CASSGPERNSYNEQFF. The variable domain in full, with the rest retrieved from reference TRBV25-1 and TRBJ2-1, is EADIYQTPRYLVIGTGKKITLECSQTMGHDKMYWYQQDPGMELHLIHYSYGVNSTEKGDLSSESTVSRIRTEHFPLTLESARPSHTSQYLCASSGPERNSYNEQFFGPGTRLTVL.

Details on this clonotype: A much bigger clone sits one base away, suggesting this may be a read error. The V gene is TRBV9, the J gene TRBJ2-1; TRBD1 matches 7 bases. Per the germline V gene, CDR1 is SGDLS and CDR2 is YYNGEE. This CDR3 comprises 17 residues. DNA for the CDR3: TGTGCCAGCAGCGTAGTTCAAGAGGACAGGAGCGGTAATGGGCAGTTCTTC. It encodes CASSVVQEDRSGNGQFF.

Only a few counts were recorded for this clonotype. The chain recombines TRBV9 with TRBJ2-5, with 8 bases identical to TRBD2. V was pared by 6 bases and J by 3 bases, with 10 bases of the junction left unmatched. Germline CDR1 is SGDLS and CDR2 is YYNGEE. The CDR3 totals 15 residues. Written as DNA, the CDR3 is TGTGCCAGCAACAGACGGGGGGGGCAGGAAGAGACCCAGTACTTC. This sequence encodes CASNRRGGQEETQYF.

The rearrangement joins TRBV4-2 to TRBJ2-7; 11 bases align to TRBD1. The ends lost 4 bases at V and 3 bases at J; junction bases unmatched: 11. The CDR3 is made up of 17 amino acids. In germline, CDR1 is LGHNA, CDR2 YNFKEQ. CDR3 in amino acids: CASSLSRGQGALYEQYF. CDR3 bases: TGTGCCAGCAGCCTGTCGAGAGGACAGGGGGCCCTCTACGAGCAGTACTTC.

Turning to this clonotype: A much larger clone sits a single nucleotide away, making a read error possible. This chain connects TRBV4-3 to TRBJ1-2; D gene ambiguous. This CDR3 is built from 17 residues. CDR1 LGHNA and CDR2 YSLEER come from the germline V gene. CDR3 loop: CASSQSFLDPYNYGYAF. Written as DNA, the CDR3 is TGCGCCAGCAGCCAATCTTTCCTGGATCCCTATAACTATGGCTACGCCTTC.

This clonotype was recorded at least ten times. The chain employs TRBV19 and TRBJ2-7, with a weak D call TRBD1 (5 bases). The V gene lost 4 bases and the J gene lost 6 bases, with 16 bases spanning the gap. Germline CDR1 reads LNHDA; CDR2 reads SQIVND (reference sequence). The CDR3 runs to 14 residues. CDR3 nucleotides: TGTGCCAGTAGTAAAATAGATGGGGCTTCCGAGCAGTACTTC. It encodes CASSKIDGASEQYF.

The table lists this clonotype with a count of one. The rearrangement uses TRBV12-3 or TRBV12-4 and TRBJ2-1, with no clear D. V lost 6 bases to trimming and J lost 4 bases, with 13 bases between them. There are 14 residues in the CDR3. The CDR3 spells CASSPTWAYNEQFF. DNA for the CDR3: TGTGCCAGCAGCCCAACATGGGCATACAATGAGCAGTTCTTC.

The V gene is TRBV24-1, the J gene TRBJ2-2; no clear D. V lost 0 bases and J 6 bases, leaving 10 bases between the germline ends. This CDR3 contains 15 residues. Germline V gene lookup returns CDR1 KGHDR and CDR2 SFDVKD. The CDR3: CATSDLFETSGELFF. In nucleotides, the CDR3 is TGTGCCACCAGTGATTTGTTCGAGACATCCGGGGAGCTGTTTTTT.

This clonotype was seen a handful of times. The V and J genes are TRBV19 and TRBJ2-3, with D possibly being TRBD2 (5 bases). Trimming shortened V by 7 bases and J by 1 base, and 12 bases separated the two germline ends. Germline V CDR1 and CDR2: LNHDA, SQIVND (reference sequence). CDR3 length equals 14 residues. The CDR3 reads CASTSGGGTDTQYF. The CDR3, as DNA: TGTGCCAGTACCAGTGGAGGTGGCACAGATACGCAGTATTTT.

V and J are TRBV29-1 and TRBJ1-3; D is uncertain. This CDR3 spans 14 amino acids. V lost 8 bases and J 0 bases, leaving 14 bases between the germline ends. Germline-derived CDR1 and CDR2 are SQVTM and ANQGSEA. The CDR3 protein is CSLPLGRSGNTIYF. The CDR3 DNA reads TGCAGCCTCCCCCTAGGGCGCTCTGGAAACACCATATATTTT.

V gene TRBV11-1 combines with J gene TRBJ2-2; D is tentatively TRBD1 or TRBD2 (5 bases each). Germline V lookup: CDR1 SGHAT, CDR2 FQDESV (reference sequence). Trimming removed 4 bases at V and 4 bases at J, with 16 bases between. The CDR3 loop spans 16 amino acids. CDR3 in amino acids: CASSSPLGEPTGELFF. The CDR3 DNA reads as TGTGCCAGCAGCTCCCCACTGGGGGAACCCACCGGGGAGCTGTTTTTT.

The chain links TRBV14 to TRBJ1-6; weak D call: TRBD1 (5 bases). The CDR3 has 14 amino acids. Germline-derived CDR1 and CDR2 are SGHDN and FVKESK. V lost 0 bases and J 9 bases, leaving 9 bases between the germline ends. Here the CDR3 reads CASSQDYGGSPLHF. In nucleotides, the CDR3 is TGTGCCAGCAGCCAAGATTACGGGGGTTCACCCCTCCACTTT.

The chain has TRBV20-1 and TRBJ2-7; D is uncertain. The CDR3 has 10 residues. Germline assignment: CDR1 DFQATT and CDR2 SNEGSKA (reference sequence). CDR3 nucleotide sequence: TGCAGCTTCTCCCCCTACGAGCAGTACTTC. Translated: CSFSPYEQYF.

V is TRBV2 and J is TRBJ2-7; TRBD1 agrees at 12 bases. J was trimmed by 4 bases and V by 5 bases; bases with no gene match: 6. Germline V gene sequence: CDR1 SNHLY, CDR2 FYNNEI. This CDR3 region has 15 residues. CDR3 in DNA: TGTGCCAGCAGTAGGGGACAGGGGGCGTCTTACGAGCAGTACTTC. Its translation: CASSRGQGASYEQYF. The full variable domain, rest sourced from reference TRBV2 and TRBJ2-7, is EPEVTQTPSHQVTQMGQEVILRCVPISNHLYFYWYRQILGQKVEFLVSFYNNEISEKSEIFDDQFSVERPDGSNFTLKIRSTKLEDSAMYFCASSRGQGASYEQYFGPGTRLTVT.

The table lists this clonotype with a count of one. A read error may account for a junction end that differs from germline. The chain joins TRBV9 to TRBJ1-1; no definite D call. The germline gives CDR1 SGDLS, CDR2 YYNGEE. The CDR3 consists of 12 residues. In DNA, the CDR3 is TGCGCCAGCAGCGCCAGTAGCACTGAAGCTTTCTTT. The encoded protein is CASSASSTEAFF.

The J gene is TRBJ2-7, the V gene TRBV7-2; D possibly uses TRBD1 or TRBD2 (5 bases each). The CDR3 is 15 amino acids. Germline CDR1 and CDR2: SGHTA and FQGNSA. The V gene lost 5 bases and the J gene lost 2 bases, with 16 bases spanning the gap. CDR3 protein: CASSSKTGTAYEQYF. CDR3 sequence (DNA): TGTGCCAGCAGCAGCAAAACCGGGACGGCCTACGAGCAGTACTTC.

The CDR3 DNA reads as TGCGCCAGCAGCTCCGGTAGCACAGATACGCAGTATTTT. Translation gives CASSSGSTDTQYF. The genes are TRBV5-1 and TRBJ2-3; no firm D call. CDR3 size: 13 residues. CDR1 SGHRS and CDR2 YFSETQ come from the germline V gene. Trimming removed 3 bases at V and 0 bases at J, with 5 bases between. Complete variable domain (other parts from reference TRBV5-1 and TRBJ2-3): KAGVTQTPRYLIKTRGQQVTLSCSPISGHRSVSWYQQTPGQGLQFLFEYFSETQRNKGNFPGRFSGRQFSNSRSEMNVSTLELGDSALYLCASSSGSTDTQYFGPGTRLTVL.

This clonotype was detected a few times. This chain connects TRBV4-3 to TRBJ2-1; 9 bases line up with TRBD2. Germline V lookup: CDR1 LGHNA, CDR2 YSLEER. This CDR3 is 15 amino acids long. After removal of 0 bases from V and 7 bases from J, the junction contained 4 bases not matched to a gene. The CDR3 is CASSQDLAGLNEQFF. Here the CDR3 DNA reads TGCGCCAGCAGCCAAGATCTAGCGGGGCTGAATGAGCAGTTCTTC.

This clonotype was detected many times. The chain couples TRBV4-1 to TRBJ2-7; 8 bases are a match to TRBD1. Germline loops: CDR1 MGHRA, CDR2 YSYEKL. Trimming removed 6 bases from V and 0 bases from J; junction bases left unmatched: 7. CDR3 length equals 15 residues. DNA for the CDR3: TGCGCCAGCAGACTAGGACAGGGAAGCTCCTACGAGCAGTACTTC. This translates into CASRLGQGSSYEQYF.

The sample holds many counts of this clonotype. The chain has TRBV20-1 and TRBJ2-1; 13 bases map to TRBD2. This CDR3 is 19 amino acids long. Germline-derived CDR1 and CDR2 are DFQATT and SNEGSKA (reference sequence). Trimming took 3 bases from V and 2 from J; bases not matched to a gene: 13. The CDR3: CSAREDGTSGTPPYNEQFF. Written as DNA, the CDR3 is TGCAGTGCTAGGGAAGACGGGACTAGCGGGACGCCGCCCTACAATGAGCAGTTCTTC.

This clonotype came up many times. The chain employs TRBV24-1 and TRBJ1-4; TRBD1 matches at 8 bases. V dropped 9 bases and J dropped 11; count of bases not matched to a gene: 4. The V gene's germline CDR1 is KGHDR and CDR2 SFDVKD. The CDR3 loop spans 11 amino acids. CDR3 in DNA: TGTGCCACCTTGGACAGGGTGAAACTGTTTTTT. Amino acid sequence: CATLDRVKLFF.

V gene TRBV14 combines with J gene TRBJ1-1; D gene unclear. The CDR3 has 14 residues. Trimming removed 1 base at V and 5 bases at J, with 11 bases between. Germline V CDR1 and CDR2: SGHDN, FVKESK. The CDR3 DNA reads as TGTGCCAGCAGCCAAGGCGGACGATGGACTGAAGCTTTCTTT. It translates to CASSQGGRWTEAFF.

This clonotype is labeled as medium-sized. The chain combines TRBV2 with TRBJ1-6, with D possibly being TRBD1 (6 bases). V lost 5 bases to trimming and J lost 7 bases, with 12 bases between them. Germline V gene lookup returns CDR1 SNHLY and CDR2 FYNNEI. This CDR3 is built from 14 residues. The CDR3 here is CASSPQGQNSPLHF. The CDR3 DNA sequence: TGTGCCAGCAGTCCACAGGGCCAGAATTCACCCCTCCACTTT.

This clonotype appeared a few times. The rearrangement joins TRBV27 to TRBJ1-4, with D uncertain. The CDR3 contains 15 residues. From germline, CDR1 is MNHEY and CDR2 SMNVEV (reference sequence). V dropped 1 base and J dropped 4 bases, with 10 bases sitting between them. The CDR3 reads CASSLWPRLNEKLFF. For the CDR3, the DNA is TGTGCCAGCAGTTTATGGCCCCGACTTAATGAAAAACTGTTTTTT.

This clonotype has a count of ten or more. The CDR3, as DNA: TGTGCCAGCAGCTTAGGGGGCTCCGGCAATAATTCACCCCTCCACTTT. It translates to CASSLGGSGNNSPLHF. The genes are TRBV5-5 and TRBJ1-6, with 7 nucleotides matching TRBD1. The V segment lost 2 bases and the J segment 5 bases; nucleotides outside the gene matches: 7. The CDR3 consists of 16 residues. Germline CDR1 reads SGHKS; CDR2 reads YYEKEE (reference sequence).

The chain is built from TRBV19 and TRBJ2-2; possibly TRBD2 for D (5 bases). Trimming left V 7 bases short and J 0 bases short, with 9 bases between. Germline CDR1 reads LNHDA; CDR2 reads SQIVND (reference sequence). This CDR3 contains 14 residues. The DNA of the CDR3 is TGTGCCAGTAATGAGGGCCCGAACACCGGGGAGCTGTTTTTT. It encodes CASNEGPNTGELFF.

The V and J genes are TRBV10-3 and TRBJ2-2; possibly TRBD1 for D (6 bases). The V end was cut by 9 bases, the J end by 2 bases, with 13 bases between. Germline V lookup: CDR1 ENHRY, CDR2 SYGVKD. CDR3 length: 14 residues. The CDR3 nucleotides read TGTGCCATTGCAGGACAGCGTAACACCGGGGAGCTGTTTTTT. Translated, it gives CAIAGQRNTGELFF.